The 9 T cell receptor beta chains below were found in one sample sequenced in a study of shared clonotypes between healthy human individuals. TCRdb's table, derived via immunoSEQ multiplex PCR, lists solely in-frame clones and lacks some. The sample lists 2 million to 2.5 million clones; almost 96% were seen once. Sequencing used naive CD4+ T cells sorted from blood. The subset was: CD45RA+ positively selected. The source is a man younger than 35 in good health.

On this clone itself: Other DNA sequences in this sample translate to the same CDR3. The chain couples TRBV27 to TRBJ1-6; D unresolved. This CDR3 is built from 13 residues. The ends were cut back, 1 base at V and 6 bases at J, with 4 bases in the middle. CDR1 and CDR2 from the germline V gene are MNHEY and SMNVEV (reference sequence). The CDR3: CASSLFPNSPLHF. The CDR3 coding sequence is TGTGCCAGCAGTTTATTCCCTAATTCACCCCTCCACTTT.

This clone was counted a single time. The genes are TRBV5-1 and TRBJ2-1, with D unresolved. V was shortened by 5 bases and J by 6 bases, with 9 bases between the two germline ends. The CDR3 extends over 12 amino acids. From germline, CDR1 is SGHRS and CDR2 YFSETQ. CDR3 nucleotides: TGCGCCAGCAGTGAGACTTCCAATGAGCAGTTCTTC. It specifies CASSETSNEQFF.

The J gene is TRBJ1-2, the V gene TRBV7-2; D is possibly TRBD1 (5 bases). V was clipped by 5 bases and J by 7 bases, with 5 bases between them. CDR3 size: 10 residues. The germline V gene has CDR1 SGHTA and CDR2 FQGNSA. CDR3: CASSGGGYTF. The CDR3 bases are TGTGCCAGCAGCGGGGGTGGCTACACCTTC.

CDR3 loop: CASSPVGTGGAYGYTF. For the CDR3, the DNA is TGTGCCAGCAGCCCCGTCGGGACAGGGGGCGCCTATGGCTACACCTTC. This chain links TRBV7-9 with TRBJ1-2, with 12 bases that match TRBD1. Germline CDR1 SEHNR, CDR2 FQNEAQ (reference sequence). Trimming removed 5 bases from V and 4 bases from J; junction bases left unmatched: 8. This CDR3 has 16 residues.

The chain recombines TRBV9 with TRBJ2-5, with D unclear. CDR1 and CDR2 from the germline V gene are SGDLS and YYNGEE. The length of the CDR3 is 15 residues. V shed 2 bases and J shed 2 bases, with 13 bases lying between them. CDR3 residues: CASSVSTQVQETQYF. The CDR3 DNA follows: TGTGCCAGCAGCGTTTCCACTCAGGTGCAAGAGACCCAGTACTTC.

This CDR3 is CASSPGGKAFF. The CDR3 DNA reads TGTGCCAGCTCCCCAGGGGGCAAAGCTTTCTTT. The J gene is TRBJ1-1, the V gene TRBV28; TRBD1 matches 8 bases. This CDR3 comprises 11 residues. V trimming: 8 bases; J trimming: 9 bases; junction bases outside the gene matches: 5. Germline V gene sequence: CDR1 MDHEN, CDR2 SYDVKM.

J is TRBJ1-2 and V is TRBV2; 9 bases agree with TRBD1. The trim removed 7 bases at V and 4 bases at J, leaving 10 bases unmatched. The CDR3 is made up of 15 amino acids. CDR1 and CDR2 (germline): SNHLY, FYNNEI. As DNA, the CDR3 is TGTGCCAGCACCCCAGAGACAGGGGGAATCTATGGCTACACCTTC. Translated, it gives CASTPETGGIYGYTF. Drawing the rest from reference TRBV2 and TRBJ1-2, the complete variable domain is EPEVTQTPSHQVTQMGQEVILRCVPISNHLYFYWYRQILGQKVEFLVSFYNNEISEKSEIFDDQFSVERPDGSNFTLKIRSTKLEDSAMYFCASTPETGGIYGYTFGSGTRLTVV.

V gene TRBV28 combines with J gene TRBJ1-6, with D unresolved. The CDR3 sequence is 17 residues long. Looked up from germline, CDR1 is MDHEN and CDR2 is SYDVKM. Trimming shortened V by 4 bases and J by 3 bases, and 16 bases separated the two germline ends. DNA for the CDR3: TGTGCCAGCAGTTCTTTTGGAAGACCAAACTATAATTCACCCCTCCACTTT. Its protein is CASSSFGRPNYNSPLHF.

The sample holds one count of this clone. The rearrangement uses TRBV10-3 and TRBJ2-6; D is uncertain. The V gene lost 7 bases and the J gene lost 0 bases, with 16 bases spanning the gap. Per germline, CDR1 ENHRY and CDR2 SYGVKD. CDR3 size: 17 residues. Written as DNA, the CDR3 is TGTGCCATCACCCCGGCTTTTACAGCCTCTGGGGCCAACGTCCTGACTTTC. It encodes CAITPAFTASGANVLTF.